This note documents a single T cell receptor (beta chain) sequence. Its antigen is undetermined. This CDR3 comprises 12 residues. Trimming took 7 bases from V and 1 from J, leaving 8 bases between them. Looked up from germline, CDR1 is SEHNR and CDR2 is FQNEAQ (reference sequence). This specimen comes from a study of T-cell memory formation after mild COVID-19. Study background: TCR clusters were mostly confined to one donor each. Study-level points and caveats: Day 15 to 85 contractors were CD4/CD8 balanced; later expanders leaned CD4+.

TCRdb passed the 5' RACE reads through MiXCR, listing each CDR3 protein once. This sample has more than 450,000 distinct CDR3 sequences, with over 15% found just once. The sample comprised PBMCs or a T cell subset sorted from them (not recorded which). The sequence came from an adult woman who had mild COVID-19 (a few samples of this study predate the infection). Cell type and time point are not known. The chain links TRBV7-9 to TRBJ2-7; the D gene could be TRBD1 or TRBD2 (5 bases each). The CDR3 DNA sequence: TGTGCCAGCACCAGGGAGTCCTACGAGCAGTACTTC. It codes for CASTRESYEQYF.